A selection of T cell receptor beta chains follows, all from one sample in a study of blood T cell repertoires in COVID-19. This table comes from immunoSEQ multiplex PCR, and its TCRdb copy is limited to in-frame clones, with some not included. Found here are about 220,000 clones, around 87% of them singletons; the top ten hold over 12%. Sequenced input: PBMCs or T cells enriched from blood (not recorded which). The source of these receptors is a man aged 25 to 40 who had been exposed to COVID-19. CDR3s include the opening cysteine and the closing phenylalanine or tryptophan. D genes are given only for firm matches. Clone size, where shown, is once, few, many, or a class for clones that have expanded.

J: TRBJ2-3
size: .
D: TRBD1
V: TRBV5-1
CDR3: CASSLEGTGVADTQYF
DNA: TGCGCCAGCAGCTTGGAAGGGACAGGGGTAGCAGATACGCAGTATTTT

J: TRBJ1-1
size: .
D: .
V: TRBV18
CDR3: CASSSGGSGNTEAFF
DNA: TGTGCCAGCTCATCGGGGGGCTCCGGTAACACTGAAGCTTTCTTT

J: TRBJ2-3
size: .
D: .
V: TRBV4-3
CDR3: CASSQDFQGDTQYF
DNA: TGCGCCAGCAGCCAAGACTTTCAGGGGGATACGCAGTATTTT

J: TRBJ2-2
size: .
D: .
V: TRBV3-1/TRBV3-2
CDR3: CASSQARAGELFF
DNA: TGTGCCAGCAGCCAAGCCAGGGCCGGGGAGCTGTTTTTT

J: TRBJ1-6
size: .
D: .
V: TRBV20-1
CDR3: CSASRSGLENSPLHF
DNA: TGCAGTGCTAGTCGATCAGGGTTGGAGAATTCACCCCTCCACTTT

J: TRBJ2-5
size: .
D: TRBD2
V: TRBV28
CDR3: CASSTISGGVSGTQYF
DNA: TGTGCCAGCAGCACCATCAGCGGGGGGGTCAGCGGGACCCAGTACTTC

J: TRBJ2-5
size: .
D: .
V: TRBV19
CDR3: CASSASLKETQYF
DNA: TGTGCCAGTAGTGCGAGTTTGAAAGAGACCCAGTACTTC

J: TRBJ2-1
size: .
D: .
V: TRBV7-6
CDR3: CASNKSGRPGGTGGEQFF
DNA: TGTGCCAGCAACAAATCGGGTCGCCCCGGGGGGACAGGCGGTGAGCAGTTCTTC

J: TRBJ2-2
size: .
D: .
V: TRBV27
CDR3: CASSFFETGELFF
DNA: TGTGCCAGCAGTTTTTTTGAGACCGGGGAGCTGTTTTTT

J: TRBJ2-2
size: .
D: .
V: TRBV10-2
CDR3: CASRAGISTGELFF
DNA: TGCGCCAGCCGAGCAGGGATTAGCACCGGGGAGCTGTTTTTT

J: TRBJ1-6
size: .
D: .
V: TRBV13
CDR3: CASSLGGQQNNSPLHF
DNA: TGTGCCAGCAGCTTAGGAGGACAGCAGAATAATTCACCCCTCCACTTT

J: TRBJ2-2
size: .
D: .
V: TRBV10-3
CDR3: CAISESPGGTGELFF
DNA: TGTGCCATCAGTGAGTCTCCCGGGGGCACCGGGGAGCTGTTTTTT

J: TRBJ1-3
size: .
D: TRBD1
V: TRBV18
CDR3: CASSQPGTGEGNTIYF
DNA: TGTGCCAGCTCACAACCGGGGACAGGGGAAGGAAACACCATATATTTT

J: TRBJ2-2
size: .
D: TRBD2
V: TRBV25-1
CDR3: CASSSAGGPPGELFF
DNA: TGTGCCAGCAGTTCAGCGGGGGGGCCCCCCGGGGAGCTGTTTTTT

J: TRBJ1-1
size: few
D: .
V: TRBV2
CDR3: CATLRSLNTEAFF
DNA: TGTGCCACTCTGCGGAGTCTGAACACTGAAGCTTTCTTT

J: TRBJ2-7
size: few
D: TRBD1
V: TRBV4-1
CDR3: CASSQVRDSSYEQYF
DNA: TGCGCCAGCAGCCAAGTCCGGGACAGCAGCTACGAGCAGTACTTC

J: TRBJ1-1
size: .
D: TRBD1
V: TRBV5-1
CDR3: CASSRWDREGTEAFF
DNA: TGCGCCAGCAGCCGGTGGGACAGGGAAGGCACTGAAGCTTTCTTT

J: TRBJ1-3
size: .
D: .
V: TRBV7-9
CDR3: CASSVLPGEAHSGNTIYF
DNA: TGTGCCAGCAGCGTGCTCCCCGGAGAGGCCCACTCTGGAAACACCATATATTTT

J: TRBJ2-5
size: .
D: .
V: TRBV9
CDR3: CASSVVGAYQETQYF
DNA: TGTGCCAGCAGCGTGGTGGGGGCCTACCAAGAGACCCAGTACTTC

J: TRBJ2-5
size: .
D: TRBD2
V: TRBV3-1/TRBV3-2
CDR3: CASSLVAGGKETQYF
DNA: TGTGCCAGCAGCCTGGTAGCGGGGGGGAAAGAGACCCAGTACTTC

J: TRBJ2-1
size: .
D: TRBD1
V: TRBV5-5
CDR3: CASSSPGQYPEQFF
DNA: TGTGCCAGCAGCTCACCGGGACAGTACCCTGAGCAGTTCTTC

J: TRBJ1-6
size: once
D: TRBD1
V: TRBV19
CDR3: CASSATGRNSPLHF
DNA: TGTGCCAGTAGTGCGACAGGGAGGAATTCACCCCTCCACTTT

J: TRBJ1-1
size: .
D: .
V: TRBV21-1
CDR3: CASSIGDRGVMDTEAFF
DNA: TGTGCCAGCAGCATCGGGGACAGGGGAGTCATGGACACTGAAGCTTTCTTT

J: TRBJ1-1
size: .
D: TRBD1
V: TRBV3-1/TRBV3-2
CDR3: CASSLGTGLEAFF
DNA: TGTGCCAGCAGCCTAGGGACAGGCCTTGAAGCTTTCTTT

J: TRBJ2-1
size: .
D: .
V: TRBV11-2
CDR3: CASTAEGTDNEQFF
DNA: TGTGCCAGCACTGCCGAGGGAACGGATAATGAGCAGTTCTTC

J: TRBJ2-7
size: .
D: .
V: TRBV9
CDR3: CASSSRSGSYEQYF
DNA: TGTGCCAGCAGCTCGCGCTCGGGCTCCTACGAGCAGTACTTC

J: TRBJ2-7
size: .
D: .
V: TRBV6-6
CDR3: CASSYGAGSTSYEQYF
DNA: TGTGCCAGCAGTTATGGTGCGGGGTCAACCTCCTACGAGCAGTACTTC

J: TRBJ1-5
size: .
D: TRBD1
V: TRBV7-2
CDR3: CASSLGQGYQPQHF
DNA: TGTGCCAGCAGCTTAGGACAGGGGTATCAGCCCCAGCATTTT

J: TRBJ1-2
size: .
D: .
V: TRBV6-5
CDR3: CASSTGLIYGYTF
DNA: TGTGCCAGCAGTACCGGACTCATCTATGGCTACACCTTC

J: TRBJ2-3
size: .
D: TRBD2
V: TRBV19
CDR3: CASTQRDLQYF
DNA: TGTGCCAGTACCCAGCGGGACCTCCAGTATTTT

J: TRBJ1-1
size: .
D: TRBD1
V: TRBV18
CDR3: CASSPQGATEAFF
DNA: TGTGCCAGCTCACCCCAGGGGGCGACTGAAGCTTTCTTT

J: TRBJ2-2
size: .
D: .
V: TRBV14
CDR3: CASSLGTENTGELFF
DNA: TGTGCCAGCAGCCTAGGAACAGAGAACACCGGGGAGCTGTTTTTT

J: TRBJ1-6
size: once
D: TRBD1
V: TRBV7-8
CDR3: CASSLVRDRGLSSYNSPLHF
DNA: TGTGCCAGCAGCTTAGTGAGGGACAGGGGGCTCAGCTCCTATAATTCACCCCTCCACTTT

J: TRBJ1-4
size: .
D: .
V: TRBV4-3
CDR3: CASSQGSGTTRQKLFF
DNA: TGCGCCAGCAGCCAAGGTAGCGGGACAACCCGTCAAAAACTGTTTTTT

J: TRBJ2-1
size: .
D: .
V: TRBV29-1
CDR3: CSAERVNEQFF
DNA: TGCAGCGCAGAACGAGTCAATGAGCAGTTCTTC

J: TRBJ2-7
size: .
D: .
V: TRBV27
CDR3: CASSLSPQREQYF
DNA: TGTGCCAGCAGTTTATCACCGCAGCGGGAGCAGTACTTC

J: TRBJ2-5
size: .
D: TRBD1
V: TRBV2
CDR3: CASSEARNGGQGQETQYF
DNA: TGTGCCAGCAGTGAAGCTCGGAATGGGGGACAGGGACAAGAGACCCAGTACTTC

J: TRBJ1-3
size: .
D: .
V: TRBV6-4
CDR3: CARRPCRVRSGNTIYF
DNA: TGTGCCAGAAGGCCCTGCAGGGTTAGATCTGGAAACACCATATATTTT

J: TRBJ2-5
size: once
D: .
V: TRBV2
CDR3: CASSVMGAQETQYF
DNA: TGTGCCAGCAGTGTTATGGGAGCTCAAGAGACCCAGTACTTC

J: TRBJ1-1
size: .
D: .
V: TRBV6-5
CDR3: CASSYSGGGSEAFF
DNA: TGTGCCAGCAGTTACTCGGGTGGGGGCTCTGAAGCTTTCTTT

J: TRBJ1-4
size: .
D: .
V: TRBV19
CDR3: CASSIVTAGNEKLFF
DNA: TGTGCCAGTAGTATTGTCACTGCGGGTAATGAAAAACTGTTTTTT

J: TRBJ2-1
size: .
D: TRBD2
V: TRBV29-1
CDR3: CSVRTSGGSDEQFF
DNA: TGCAGCGTACGAACTAGCGGGGGGAGTGATGAGCAGTTCTTC

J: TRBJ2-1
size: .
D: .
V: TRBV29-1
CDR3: CSVGRGYNEQFF
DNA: TGCAGCGTTGGTCGGGGTTACAATGAGCAGTTCTTC